These 12 T cell receptor beta chains were sequenced from one sample in a study of T cells expressing NK-cell markers. TCRdb re-called the 5' RACE reads; one entry per CDR3 protein, DNA not given. The sample has roughly 450,000 distinct CDR3 sequences. Sequencing was performed on blood T cells: a sorted CD56 or NKG2C T cell subset, CD4+ or CD8+ T cells, or bulk PBMC T cells (not recorded which). Receptors were obtained from a woman aged 45-65 years in good health.

The chain is built from TRBV10-3 and TRBJ2-7; the TRBD1 assignment by TCRdb is unverifiable without DNA. Germline assignment: CDR1 ENHRY and CDR2 SYGVKD. This CDR3 comprises 12 residues. This CDR3 reads CATLQGPDEQYF.

The CDR3 is CASRGRGWEKNTGELFF. V usage is TRBV27 and J usage is TRBJ2-2; no DNA is available, so the TRBD1 call from TCRdb remains unchecked. CDR3 length: 17 amino acids. Germline values: CDR1 MNHEY, CDR2 SMNVEV (reference sequence).

The chain is built from TRBV11-2 and TRBJ2-4; TCRdb indicates TRBD2, and absent DNA this call remains unverified. Looked up from germline, CDR1 is SGHAT and CDR2 is FQNNGV. The CDR3 loop spans 14 amino acids. This CDR3 reads CASSSSKALSIQYF.

The chain recombines TRBV12-3 or TRBV12-4 with TRBJ1-4. This CDR3 has 14 amino acids. Here the CDR3 reads CASRLAGDNEKLFF.

This chain links TRBV7-2 with TRBJ2-1; TCRdb's D call of TRBD2 is untestable without DNA. This CDR3 comprises 16 residues. CDR1 SGHTA and CDR2 FQGNSA come from the germline V gene. CDR3 residues: CASSLAGLATYNEQFF.

V gene TRBV2 combines with J gene TRBJ2-3; there is no DNA to check the TCRdb D call of TRBD2. CDR3 length equals 18 residues. CDR1 is SNHLY, CDR2 FYNNEI, per germline. The CDR3 spells CASSEFPGLAGDPDTQYF. The full variable domain, with the rest looked up from reference TRBV2 and TRBJ2-3, is EPEVTQTPSHQVTQMGQEVILRCVPISNHLYFYWYRQILGQKVEFLVSFYNNEISEKSEIFDDQFSVERPDGSNFTLKIRSTKLEDSAMYFCASSEFPGLAGDPDTQYFGPGTRLTVL.

The V call is TRBV5-1, the J call TRBJ1-1; the TRBD1 assignment by TCRdb is unverifiable without DNA. Looked up from germline, CDR1 is SGHRS and CDR2 is YFSETQ. The CDR3 contains 19 residues. The CDR3 spells CASSTGQGRNAGANTEAFF.

This chain links TRBV12-3 or TRBV12-4 with TRBJ2-1; TCRdb names TRBD1, which stays unverified in the absence of DNA. The CDR3 has 13 amino acids. The CDR3 is CAIPGSANNEQFF.

The chain is built from TRBV5-1 and TRBJ1-5; TCRdb outputs TRBD1, but without DNA this stays unchecked. The CDR3 covers 17 residues. Germline values: CDR1 SGHRS, CDR2 YFSETQ. The CDR3 loop is CASSFGGLADLNQPQHF. The full variable domain, with the rest looked up from reference TRBV5-1 and TRBJ1-5, is KAGVTQTPRYLIKTRGQQVTLSCSPISGHRSVSWYQQTPGQGLQFLFEYFSETQRNKGNFPGRFSGRQFSNSRSEMNVSTLELGDSALYLCASSFGGLADLNQPQHFGDGTRLSIL.

V usage is TRBV21-1 and J usage is TRBJ1-5; TCRdb's D call, TRBD1, is unchecked because there is no DNA. TRBV21-1 is tagged as a pseudogene. The CDR3 runs 16 residues. CDR3 region: CASSKKTGLSNQPQHF.

V and J are TRBV20-1 and TRBJ1-5; the D call of TRBD1 rests on TCRdb alone, since no DNA is present to check it. Germline assignment: CDR1 DFQATT and CDR2 SNEGSKA (reference sequence). The CDR3 totals 18 residues. The CDR3 sequence is CSARVETGGLYSNQPQHF.

V is TRBV20-1 and J is TRBJ2-3; TCRdb's D call, TRBD1, is unchecked because there is no DNA. CDR1 is DFQATT and CDR2 is SNEGSKA in the germline V gene (reference sequence). The CDR3 contains 13 residues. CDR3 sequence: CSAEKGQRDTQYF.